This T cell receptor (beta chain) was sequenced for a study of vaccination and CD4 T cells after COVID-19 (dated by TCRdb to the early 2020s). Turning to the overall study: Every convalescent patient had a positive nasal swab PCR test for SARS-CoV-2, with mild disease in 8 to 10 patients and severe disease in one. The convalescent cohort included six males and four females, with two Hispanic individuals, seven Caucasians, two Asians and one multiracial person. Participants received two doses of either the Pfizer-BioNTech BNT162b2 vaccine (n=8) or the Moderna mRNA-1273 vaccine (n=2). Post-COVID blood samples from convalescent patients were collected a median of roughly 100 days after diagnosis, with a range of roughly 35 to 161 days. Post-vaccine blood samples were obtained a median of approximately 70 days after the second vaccine dose, with a range of about 14 to 241 days. Culture stimuli were overlapping spike peptide pools from SARS-CoV-2 and from the common cold coronaviruses HCoV-NL63, HCoV-OC43 and HCoV-229E. Control cultures used a CEFX viral epitope pool as positive control, an HIV-1 Nef peptide pool as negative control, or no peptide. The spike-specific CD4+ TCR repertoire was compared before and after mRNA vaccination in approximately 9 COVID-19 convalescent patients and several infection-naive healthy vaccine recipients. Paper-wide results and their limitations: The median number of SARS-CoV-2-reactive clonotypes rose from 20 to 25 after infection to roughly 40 after vaccination, but the change was not significant. The study included relatively few convalescent patients and did not analyze early timepoints after natural infection. In convalescent patients, nearly all vaccine-specific clones (304 of 307) were found to be mono-reactive for SARS-CoV-2 spike rather than cross-reactive with common cold coronaviruses. In convalescent patients, a median roughly 86% of post-vaccine SARS-CoV-2-reactive clones were detected only after vaccination, suggesting vaccine-specific priming.

Library generation was performed with PCR. DNA from cultured CD4+ T cells was subjected to TCR sequencing with the Oncomine TCR Beta short-read assay at the Johns Hopkins FTIC core. The QIAamp micro DNA kit was used to extract genomic DNA from the cultured CD4+ T cells. Oncomine TCR Beta libraries from cultured CD4+ T cells were pooled using unique dual indexes and sequenced on an Illumina iSeq 100. In the authors' own workflow: Non-productive sequences were removed, and CDR3s not starting with C, not ending with F or W, or shorter than 7 amino acids were discarded. Antigen-specific clonotypes were identified with the MANAFEST web application by comparing peptide-stimulated wells with reference and other culture wells. Positive clones required FDR below 0.05, an odds ratio above 5, and productive frequency above 0.1% in at least two of three replicate wells. Cross-reactive clonotypes were defined as significantly expanded in both SARS-CoV-2 spike wells and at least one common cold coronavirus spike condition. Similarity between CDR3 sequences was evaluated in R version 3.6.1 using Levenshtein distances (stringdist) and unrooted phylogenetic trees (ape). TCRdb handled the public reads itself, with Q25 trimming in fastp and clone calling in MiXCR, and kept productive beta chains. Entries are consolidated by CDR3 protein sequence, retaining the most common genes and DNA. These V and J calls are TCRdb output, not the study's own analysis. The sample includes 9,000 to 15,000 distinct CDR3 sequences, with 35% to 55% observed a single time. Around a sixth of the sample belongs to the ten largest clones.

Worth noting for this clonotype: Its binding antigen is unknown. Base qualities are not recorded, but no much larger clone differs from it by a single base.

The trim is 1 base for V and 0 bases for J, with a gap of 11 bases between the germline ends. Including cysteine and phenylalanine, the CDR3 has 15 amino acids. Only CDR3 DNA remains: 45 bases, in frame from the first base. CDR1 and CDR2, looked up from the germline V gene (reference sequence), are SGHNT and YYREEE. In light of the paper, this sample's treatment or condition label describes: roughly 11-day PBMC culture with coronavirus spike peptide pools or control peptides (ViraFEST assay). The ViraFEST assay was used in the study, in which antigen-specific T cells were expanded with peptide pools and expanded clonotypes were subsequently identified by TCR sequencing. The convalescent patients' positive SARS-CoV-2 PCR tests were from March to December 2020, which was before the Alpha, Beta and Delta variants emerged in the United States. Each well held 2.1 million or so PBMCs cultured in IMDM containing around 5% human AB serum and approximately 9.8 IU/ml IL-2, with 8.5 to 10 ug/ml peptide pools added. Half of the culture medium was replaced with fresh IL-2-containing medium on days 3 and 7. After more than 8 days of culture, CD4+ T cells were isolated by negative selection using the EasySep CD4+ T cell isolation kit. PBMCs were separated from whole blood using Ficoll-Paque Plus gradient centrifugation and then either used fresh or cryopreserved at -140C. Each culture condition was generally run in triplicate wells.

Recombination linked TRBV5-4 to TRBJ2-7; the D gene is perhaps TRBD1, from 6 matching bases. The sequence derives from a human donor with COVID-19. The sample was cultured CD4+ T cells from blood. The DNA reads TGTGCCAGCAGCTTGCAAGGGGGTTTCTCCTACGAGCAGTACTTC. Translation gives CASSLQGGFSYEQYF.